This T cell receptor beta chain came from a study of response to subunit inactivated influenza vaccine. Whole-study findings and limits: Authors suggested each seasonal flu vaccination may recruit only limited numbers of new T cells.

TCRdb re-called the RT-PCR reads with MiXCR, one entry per CDR3 protein. The sample holds roughly 790,000 distinct CDR3 sequences, approximately 21% seen once. This clonotype has a handful of counts. Its specificity is not known. This CDR3 spans 12 amino acids. The germline CDR1 and CDR2 sequences are DFQATT and SNEGSKA (reference sequence). Between the trimmed V and J ends, which lost 2 bases and 6 bases, there was a span of 7 bases. This receptor was taken from a man aged 45-65 years who received an inactivated influenza vaccine. This sample comprised PBMCs from blood, obtained roughly 5 days after vaccination. The chain couples TRBV20-1 to TRBJ2-2; D not resolved. The CDR3 nucleotides are TGCAGTGCTAGATCTATTCCCGGGGAGCTGTTTTTT. Protein product: CSARSIPGELFF.